The T cell receptor (beta chain) described here comes from a study of blood T cell repertoires in COVID-19. Study summary: Sources were T cells, B-cell-depleted T cells, or PBMCs; the material itself was cDNA or gDNA.

Clones were sequenced by immunoSEQ multiplex PCR, and TCRdb holds only the in-frame ones, with some missing. There are roughly 80,000 clones in the sample; 70% to 90% occur only once, and around a sixth lies in the top ten. V lost 6 bases, J lost 4 bases, and 10 bases stayed unmatched. Germline lookup yields CDR1 SQVTM and CDR2 ANQGSEA. The CDR3 is made up of 16 amino acids. What was sequenced was peripheral blood. This chain uses TRBV29-1 with TRBJ2-6, with 9 bases lining up with TRBD1. The TCR comes from a man of 80 years or more in a cohort sampled during active COVID-19. CDR3 sequence (DNA): TGCAGCGTGAGGGAGGGACAGGGCTACGGGGCCAACGTCCTGACTTTC. The encoded protein is CSVREGQGYGANVLTF.